Detailed here is one T cell receptor beta chain. Its target is not known. Extracted from the samples, RNA was reverse transcribed into cDNA to serve as the sequencing template. Measured with immunoSEQ multiplex PCR; TCRdb has only the in-frame clones, and not every one. The sample shows 150,000 to 200,000 clones, 60% of them seen only once. As for treatment: oral pan-JAK inhibitor, 5-10 mg twice daily. The investigators collected lesional scalp punch biopsies and peripheral blood from alopecia areata patients. The record originates from a study of CD8+ T cells in alopecia areata. Study overall: Treated patients swallowed 5 to 10 mg of oral tofacitinib twice daily. Tofacitinib treatment spanned 6 to 18 months, with 6 months off drug afterward.

CDR3 length: 12 residues. Trimming removed 4 bases at V and 2 bases at J, with 8 bases between. Germline CDR1 reads SQVTM; CDR2 reads ANQGSEA. Study observations and caveats: Baseline CD8+ expansion's link to response remains uncertain, as there was one nonresponder.

The sample here was CD4+ T cells sorted from blood, taken at week 4, from a patient treated with tofacitinib. The source is a human donor with alopecia areata. The genes are TRBV29-1 and TRBJ2-5; D is uncertain. CDR3 loop: CSVVGGQETQYF. CDR3 sequence (DNA): TGCAGCGTTGTAGGTGGACAAGAGACCCAGTACTTC.